This entry describes one T cell receptor (beta chain). The sample comes from a study of blood T cell repertoires in COVID-19. Across the study: COVID-19 samples, acute and convalescent, were from the United States, Italy and Spain. The cDNA or gDNA used as material had been derived from T cells, B-cell-depleted T cells, or PBMCs.

CDR1 is SNHLY and CDR2 is FYNNEI in the germline V gene. Trimming took 6 bases from V and 9 from J, leaving 17 bases between them. The CDR3 runs 14 residues. Per the study methods: Amplification of reference gene primers was used by the study to estimate nucleated cell counts. Method: immunoSEQ multiplex PCR; TCRdb's copy keeps in-frame clones and lacks some. D and trimming come from the DNA, and the V and J calls and clone size come from that table. Of 75,000 to 95,000 clones listed, about 80% are singletons. This receptor was taken from a middle-aged woman with active or convalescent COVID-19. The chain has TRBV2 and TRBJ1-4, with D uncertain. Sequencing used peripheral blood. CDR3 sequence: CASSLREGGKKLFF. In nucleotides, the CDR3 is TGTGCCAGCAGCTTGCGGGAGGGAGGTAAAAAACTGTTTTTT.